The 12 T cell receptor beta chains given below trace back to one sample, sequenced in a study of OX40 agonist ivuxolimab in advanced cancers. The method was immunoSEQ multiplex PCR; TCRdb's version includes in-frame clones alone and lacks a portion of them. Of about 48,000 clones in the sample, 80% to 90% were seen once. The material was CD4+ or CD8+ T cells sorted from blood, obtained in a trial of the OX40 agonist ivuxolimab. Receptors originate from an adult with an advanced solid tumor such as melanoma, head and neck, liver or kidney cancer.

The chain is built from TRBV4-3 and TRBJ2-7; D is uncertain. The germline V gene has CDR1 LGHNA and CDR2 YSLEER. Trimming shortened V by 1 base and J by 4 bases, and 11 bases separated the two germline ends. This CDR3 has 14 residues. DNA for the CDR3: TGCGCCAGCAGCCAAGGCGTACAGATATACGAGCAGTACTTC. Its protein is CASSQGVQIYEQYF.

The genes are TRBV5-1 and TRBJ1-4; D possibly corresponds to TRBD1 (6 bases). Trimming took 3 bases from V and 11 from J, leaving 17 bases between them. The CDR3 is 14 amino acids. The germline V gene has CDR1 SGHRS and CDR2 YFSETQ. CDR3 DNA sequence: TGCGCCAGCAGCTCTGGGGAGGACAGATGGAAACTGTTTTTT. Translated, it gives CASSSGEDRWKLFF.

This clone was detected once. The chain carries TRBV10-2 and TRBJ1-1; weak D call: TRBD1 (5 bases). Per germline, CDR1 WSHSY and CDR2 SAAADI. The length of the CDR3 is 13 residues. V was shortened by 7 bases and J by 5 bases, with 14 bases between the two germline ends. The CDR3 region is CASMSREYTEAFF. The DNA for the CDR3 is TGCGCCAGCATGTCCAGGGAATATACTGAAGCTTTCTTT.

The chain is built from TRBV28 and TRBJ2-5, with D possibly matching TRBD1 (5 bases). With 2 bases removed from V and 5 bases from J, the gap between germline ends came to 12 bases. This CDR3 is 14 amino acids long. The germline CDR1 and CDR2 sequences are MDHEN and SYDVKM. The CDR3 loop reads CASSLDRPLETQYF. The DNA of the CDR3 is TGTGCCAGCAGTTTAGACAGACCGCTGGAGACCCAGTACTTC.

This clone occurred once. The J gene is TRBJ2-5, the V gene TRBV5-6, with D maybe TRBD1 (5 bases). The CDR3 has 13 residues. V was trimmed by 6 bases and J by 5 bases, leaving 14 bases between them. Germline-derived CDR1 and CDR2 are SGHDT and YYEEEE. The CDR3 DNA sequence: TGTGCCAGCACCCCGATACAGGAGGAGACCCAGTACTTC. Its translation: CASTPIQEETQYF.

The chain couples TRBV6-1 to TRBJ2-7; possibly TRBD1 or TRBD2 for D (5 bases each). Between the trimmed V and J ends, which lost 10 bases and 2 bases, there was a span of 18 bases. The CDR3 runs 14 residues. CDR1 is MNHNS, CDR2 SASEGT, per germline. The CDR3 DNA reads TGTGCCACTACCGGGACCGCTCGACCCTACGAGCAGTACTTC. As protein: CATTGTARPYEQYF.

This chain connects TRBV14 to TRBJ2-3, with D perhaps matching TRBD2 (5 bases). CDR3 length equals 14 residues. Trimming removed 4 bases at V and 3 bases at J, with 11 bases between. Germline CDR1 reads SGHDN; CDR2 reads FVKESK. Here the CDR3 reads CASSLLSGTDTQYF. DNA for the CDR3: TGTGCCAGCAGCCTCCTCTCGGGGACAGATACGCAGTATTTT.

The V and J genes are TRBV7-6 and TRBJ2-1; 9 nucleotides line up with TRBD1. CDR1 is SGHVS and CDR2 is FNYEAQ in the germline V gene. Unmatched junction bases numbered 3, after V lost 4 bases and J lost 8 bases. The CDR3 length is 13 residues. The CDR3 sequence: CASSYDRGDEQFF. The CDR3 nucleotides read TGTGCCAGCAGCTACGACAGGGGGGATGAGCAGTTCTTC.

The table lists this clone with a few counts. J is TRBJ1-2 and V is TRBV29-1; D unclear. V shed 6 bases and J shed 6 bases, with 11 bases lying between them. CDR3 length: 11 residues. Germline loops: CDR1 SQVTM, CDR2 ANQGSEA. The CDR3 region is CSVAEGNGYTF. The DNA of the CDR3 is TGCAGCGTAGCCGAGGGTAATGGCTACACCTTC.

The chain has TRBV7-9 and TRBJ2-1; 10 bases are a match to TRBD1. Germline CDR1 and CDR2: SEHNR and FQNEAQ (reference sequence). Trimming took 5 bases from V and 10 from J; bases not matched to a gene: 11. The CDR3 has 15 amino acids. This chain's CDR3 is CASSPPSDRGGEQFF. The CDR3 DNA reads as TGTGCCAGCAGCCCCCCATCGGACAGGGGGGGGGAGCAGTTCTTC.

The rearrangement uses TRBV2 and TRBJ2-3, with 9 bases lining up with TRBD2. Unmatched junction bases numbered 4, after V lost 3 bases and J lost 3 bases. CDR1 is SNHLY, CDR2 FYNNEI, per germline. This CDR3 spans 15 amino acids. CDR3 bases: TGTGCCAGCAGTGATATAGCGGGGGTGACAGATACGCAGTATTTT. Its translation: CASSDIAGVTDTQYF.

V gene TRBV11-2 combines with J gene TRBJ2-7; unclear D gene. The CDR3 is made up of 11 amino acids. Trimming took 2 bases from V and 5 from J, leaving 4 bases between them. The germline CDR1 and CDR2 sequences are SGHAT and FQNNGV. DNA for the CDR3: TGTGCCAGCAGCTTATATCACGAGCAGTACTTC. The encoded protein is CASSLYHEQYF.